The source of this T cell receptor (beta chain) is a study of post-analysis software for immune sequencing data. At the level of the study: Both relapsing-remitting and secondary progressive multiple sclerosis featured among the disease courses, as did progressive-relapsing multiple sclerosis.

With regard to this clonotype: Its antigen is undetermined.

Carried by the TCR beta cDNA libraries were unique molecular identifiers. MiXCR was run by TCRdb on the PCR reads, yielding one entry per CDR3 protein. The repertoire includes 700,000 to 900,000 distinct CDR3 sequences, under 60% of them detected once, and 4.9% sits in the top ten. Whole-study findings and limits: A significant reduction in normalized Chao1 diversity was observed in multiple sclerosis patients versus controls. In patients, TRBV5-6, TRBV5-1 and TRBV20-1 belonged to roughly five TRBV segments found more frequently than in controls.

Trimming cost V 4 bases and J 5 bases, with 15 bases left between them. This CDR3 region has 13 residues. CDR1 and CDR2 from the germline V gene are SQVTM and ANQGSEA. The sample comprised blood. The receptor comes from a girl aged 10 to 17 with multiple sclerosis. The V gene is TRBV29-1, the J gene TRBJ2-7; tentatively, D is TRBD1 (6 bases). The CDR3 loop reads CSVGQVGMNEQYF. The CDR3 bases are TGCAGCGTTGGACAGGTGGGGATGAACGAGCAGTACTTC.